This T cell receptor (beta chain) was identified in a study of OX40 agonist ivuxolimab in advanced cancers. About the study: Patients achieving partial responses numbered three: one hepatocellular carcinoma case and two cutaneous melanoma cases.

Method: immunoSEQ multiplex PCR; TCRdb's copy keeps in-frame clones and lacks some. This sample has about 50,000 clones; 65% to 85% occur once, and the top ten carry over 0.55%. The V gene's germline CDR1 is LGHNA and CDR2 YNFKEQ. CDR3 length: 14 amino acids. V lost 5 bases, J lost 7 bases, and 17 bases lay in between. This specimen was CD4+ or CD8+ T cells sorted from blood, taken in a trial of the OX40 agonist ivuxolimab. This TCR derives from an adult with an advanced solid tumor such as melanoma, head and neck, liver or kidney cancer. This chain uses TRBV4-2 with TRBJ1-2; TRBD1 is a possible D gene (6 bases). Written as DNA, the CDR3 is TGTGCCAGCAGCTTGGTAGGGGGGGAATTTGGCTACACCTTC. It yields the protein CASSLVGGEFGYTF.